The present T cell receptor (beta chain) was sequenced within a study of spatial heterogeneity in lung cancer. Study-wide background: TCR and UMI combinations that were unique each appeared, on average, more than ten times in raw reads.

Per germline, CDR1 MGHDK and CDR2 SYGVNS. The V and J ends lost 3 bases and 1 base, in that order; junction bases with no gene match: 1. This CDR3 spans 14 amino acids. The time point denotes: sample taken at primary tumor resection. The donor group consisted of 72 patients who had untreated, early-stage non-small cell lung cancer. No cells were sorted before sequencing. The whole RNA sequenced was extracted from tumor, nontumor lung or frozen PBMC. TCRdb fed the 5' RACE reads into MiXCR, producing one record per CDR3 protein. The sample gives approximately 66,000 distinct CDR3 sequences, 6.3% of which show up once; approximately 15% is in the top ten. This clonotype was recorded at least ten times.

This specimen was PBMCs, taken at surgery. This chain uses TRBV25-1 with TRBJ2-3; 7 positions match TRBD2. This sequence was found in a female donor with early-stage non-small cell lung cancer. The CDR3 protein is CASSEAGGTDTQYF. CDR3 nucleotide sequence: TGTGCCAGCAGTGAGGCGGGGGGCACAGATACGCAGTATTTT. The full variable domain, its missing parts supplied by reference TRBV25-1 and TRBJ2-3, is EADIYQTPRYLVIGTGKKITLECSQTMGHDKMYWYQQDPGMELHLIHYSYGVNSTEKGDLSSESTVSRIRTEHFPLTLESARPSHTSQYLCASSEAGGTDTQYFGPGTRLTVL.